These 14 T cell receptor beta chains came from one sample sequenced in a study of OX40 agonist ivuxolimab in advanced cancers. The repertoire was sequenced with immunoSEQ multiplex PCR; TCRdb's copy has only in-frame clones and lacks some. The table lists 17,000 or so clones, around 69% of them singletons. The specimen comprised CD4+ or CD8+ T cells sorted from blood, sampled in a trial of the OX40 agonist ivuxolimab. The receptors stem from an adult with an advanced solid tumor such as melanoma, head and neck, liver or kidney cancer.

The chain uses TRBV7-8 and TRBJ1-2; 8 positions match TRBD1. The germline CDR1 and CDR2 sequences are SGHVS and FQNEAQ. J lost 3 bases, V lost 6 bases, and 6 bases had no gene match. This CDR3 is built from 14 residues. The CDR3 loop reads CASSRQGRDYGYTF. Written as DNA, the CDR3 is TGTGCCAGCAGTCGACAGGGGAGGGACTATGGCTACACCTTC.

The CDR3 nucleotides read TGTGCCAGCAGCGCCGGGCTAGTTGGGTACGAGCAGTACTTC. It encodes CASSAGLVGYEQYF. The chain couples TRBV7-2 to TRBJ2-7; D ambiguous. CDR1 SGHTA and CDR2 FQGNSA come from the germline V gene. The length of the CDR3 is 14 residues. V lost 5 bases and J 4 bases, leaving 15 bases between the germline ends.

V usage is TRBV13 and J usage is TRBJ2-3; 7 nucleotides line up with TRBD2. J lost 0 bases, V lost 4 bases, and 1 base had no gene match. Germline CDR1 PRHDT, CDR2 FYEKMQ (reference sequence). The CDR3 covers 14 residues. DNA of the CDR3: TGTGCCAGCAGCTGGGAGGGAAGCACAGATACGCAGTATTTT. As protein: CASSWEGSTDTQYF. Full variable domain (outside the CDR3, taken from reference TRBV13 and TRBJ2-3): AAGVIQSPRHLIKEKRETATLKCYPIPRHDTVYWYQQGPGQDPQFLISFYEKMQSDKGSIPDRFSAQQFSDYHSELNMSSLELGDSALYFCASSWEGSTDTQYFGPGTRLTVL.

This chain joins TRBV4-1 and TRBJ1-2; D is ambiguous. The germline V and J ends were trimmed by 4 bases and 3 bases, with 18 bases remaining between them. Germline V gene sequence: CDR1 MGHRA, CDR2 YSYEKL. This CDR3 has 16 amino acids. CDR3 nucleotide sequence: TGCGCCAGCAGCCTGCCTGCTCTCGCAGGCGACTATGGCTACACCTTC. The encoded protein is CASSLPALAGDYGYTF.

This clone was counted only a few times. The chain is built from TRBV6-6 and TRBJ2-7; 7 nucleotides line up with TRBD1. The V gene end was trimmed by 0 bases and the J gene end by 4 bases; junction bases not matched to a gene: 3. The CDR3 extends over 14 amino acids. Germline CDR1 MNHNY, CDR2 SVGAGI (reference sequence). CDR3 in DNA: TGTGCCAGCAGTTACTCTGGGACAGATTACGAGCAGTACTTC. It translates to CASSYSGTDYEQYF.

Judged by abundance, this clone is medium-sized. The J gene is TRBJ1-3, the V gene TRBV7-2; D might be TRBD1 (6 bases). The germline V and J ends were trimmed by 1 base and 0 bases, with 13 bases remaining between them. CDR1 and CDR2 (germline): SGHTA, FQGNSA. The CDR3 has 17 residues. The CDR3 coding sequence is TGTGCCAGCAGCTTAGTGGGGGGCATGGGCTCTGGAAACACCATATATTTT. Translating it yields CASSLVGGMGSGNTIYF.

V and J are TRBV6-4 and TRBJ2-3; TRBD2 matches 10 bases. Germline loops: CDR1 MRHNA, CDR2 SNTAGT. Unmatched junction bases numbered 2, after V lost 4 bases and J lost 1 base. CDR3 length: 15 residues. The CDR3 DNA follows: TGTGCCAGCAGTGGTGGGACTAGCGGCACAGATACGCAGTATTTT. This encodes CASSGGTSGTDTQYF.

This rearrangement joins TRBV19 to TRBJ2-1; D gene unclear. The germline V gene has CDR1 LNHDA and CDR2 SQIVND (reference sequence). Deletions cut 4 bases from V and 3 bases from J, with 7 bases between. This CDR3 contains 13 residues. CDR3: CASSKARYNEQFF. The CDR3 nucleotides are TGTGCCAGTAGTAAAGCGCGCTACAATGAGCAGTTCTTC.

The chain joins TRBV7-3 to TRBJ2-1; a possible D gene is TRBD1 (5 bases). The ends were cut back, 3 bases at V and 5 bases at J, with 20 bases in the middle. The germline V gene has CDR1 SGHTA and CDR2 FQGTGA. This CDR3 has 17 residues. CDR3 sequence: CASSFSGFQNPNNEQFF. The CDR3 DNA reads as TGTGCCAGCAGCTTCTCAGGGTTTCAAAACCCAAACAATGAGCAGTTCTTC. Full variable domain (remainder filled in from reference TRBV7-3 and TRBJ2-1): GAGVSQTPSNKVTEKGKYVELRCDPISGHTALYWYRQSLGQGPEFLIYFQGTGAADDSGLPNDRFFAVRPEGSVSTLKIQRTERGDSAVYLCASSFSGFQNPNNEQFFGPGTRLTVL.

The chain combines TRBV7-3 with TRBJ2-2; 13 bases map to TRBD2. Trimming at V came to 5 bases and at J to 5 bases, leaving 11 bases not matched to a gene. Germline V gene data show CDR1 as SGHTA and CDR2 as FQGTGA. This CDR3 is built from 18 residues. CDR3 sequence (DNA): TGTGCCAGCAGCCCAGGACTAGCGGGAGTTCTGACGACCGGGGAGCTGTTTTTT. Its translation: CASSPGLAGVLTTGELFF.

As DNA, the CDR3 is TGTGCCAGCAGTGGACAGGGGGCAACTGGGGCCAACGTCCTGACTTTC. It encodes CASSGQGATGANVLTF. J is TRBJ2-6 and V is TRBV13; 11 bases align to TRBD1. Germline V CDR1 and CDR2: PRHDT, FYEKMQ (reference sequence). Trimming cost V 6 bases and J 2 bases; bases outside gene matches: 3. This CDR3 is built from 16 residues.

CDR3 protein: CASSGTPAGQESYEQYF. CDR3 coding DNA: TGTGCCAGCAGCGGTACTCCGGCGGGACAGGAGTCCTACGAGCAGTACTTC. This sequence joins TRBV21-1 and TRBJ2-7; the table gives TRBD1 as D, unverified against the DNA. TRBV21-1 is labeled a pseudogene. The CDR3 loop spans 17 amino acids.

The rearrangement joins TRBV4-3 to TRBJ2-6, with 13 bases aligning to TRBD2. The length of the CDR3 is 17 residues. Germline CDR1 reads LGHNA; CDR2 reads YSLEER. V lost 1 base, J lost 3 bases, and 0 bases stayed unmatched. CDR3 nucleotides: TGCGCCAGCAGCCAAGGGACTAGCGGGAGTGGGGCCAACGTCCTGACTTTC. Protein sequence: CASSQGTSGSGANVLTF.

CDR3 amino acids: CASSLGLAGYYEQYF. Written as DNA, the CDR3 is TGTGCCAGCAGTTTGGGACTAGCGGGATACTACGAGCAGTACTTC. This sequence joins TRBV28 and TRBJ2-7; 13 bases map to TRBD2. The CDR3 runs 15 residues. The germline V gene encodes CDR1 MDHEN and CDR2 SYDVKM. V was clipped by 3 bases and J by 3 bases; unmatched bases: 2.